The next 29 T cell receptor beta chains were all read from a single sample in a study of OX40 agonist ivuxolimab in advanced cancers. The repertoire was sequenced with immunoSEQ multiplex PCR; TCRdb's copy has only in-frame clones and lacks some. Of more than 95,000 clones listed, approximately 90% are singletons. Sequencing was performed on CD4+ or CD8+ T cells sorted from blood, taken in a trial of the OX40 agonist ivuxolimab. The receptors come from an adult with an advanced solid tumor such as melanoma, head and neck, liver or kidney cancer.

This chain joins TRBV7-9 and TRBJ2-7; 7 nucleotides align to TRBD2. Trimming removed 7 bases from V and 2 bases from J; junction bases left unmatched: 8. The germline V gene has CDR1 SEHNR and CDR2 FQNEAQ (reference sequence). The CDR3 runs 14 residues. The chain's CDR3 is CASNPGGDAYEQYF. In DNA, the CDR3 is TGTGCCAGCAACCCGGGAGGCGATGCCTACGAGCAGTACTTC.

The chain is built from TRBV7-3 and TRBJ2-2, with 14 bases fitting TRBD2. V shed 5 bases and J 7 bases; nucleotides not matched to a gene: 9. The germline CDR1 and CDR2 sequences are SGHTA and FQGTGA. This CDR3 region has 17 residues. The CDR3 DNA sequence: TGTGCCAGCAGCAAGACTAGCGGGAGGGCCTCTGACGGGGAGCTGTTTTTT. It translates to CASSKTSGRASDGELFF. Variable domain in full (rest from reference TRBV7-3 and TRBJ2-2): GAGVSQTPSNKVTEKGKYVELRCDPISGHTALYWYRQSLGQGPEFLIYFQGTGAADDSGLPNDRFFAVRPEGSVSTLKIQRTERGDSAVYLCASSKTSGRASDGELFFGEGSRLTVL.

This chain uses TRBV27 with TRBJ1-4; 8 nucleotides agree with TRBD1. V was clipped by 8 bases and J by 3 bases; unmatched bases: 8. The CDR3 length is 15 residues. Germline CDR1 is MNHEY and CDR2 is SMNVEV (reference sequence). DNA for the CDR3: TGTGCCAGCGCAGCCAGGGGGCGAGCTAATGAAAAACTGTTTTTT. Protein sequence: CASAARGRANEKLFF.

This chain joins TRBV9 and TRBJ2-2; D not resolved. Germline V CDR1 and CDR2: SGDLS, YYNGEE. V lost 2 bases to trimming and J lost 1 base, with 6 bases between them. The CDR3 consists of 14 residues. CDR3 DNA: TGTGCCAGCAGCGTTTTCATGAACACCGGGGAGCTGTTTTTT. Protein sequence: CASSVFMNTGELFF.

The V call is TRBV19, the J call TRBJ1-2; D ambiguous. The germline V gene has CDR1 LNHDA and CDR2 SQIVND (reference sequence). The V end lost 6 bases, the J end lost 6 bases, and 8 bases lay between the germline ends. The CDR3 is made up of 11 amino acids. The DNA for the CDR3 is TGTGCCAGTAGATCGGGTCATGGCTACACCTTC. Its protein is CASRSGHGYTF.

J is TRBJ1-1 and V is TRBV5-1, with D maybe TRBD1 (5 bases). The V end lost 3 bases, the J end lost 0 bases, and 15 bases lay between the germline ends. Germline CDR1 reads SGHRS; CDR2 reads YFSETQ. There are 16 residues in the CDR3. CDR3 protein: CASSYRPGRMNTEAFF. The CDR3 DNA follows: TGCGCCAGCAGCTATCGACCGGGACGGATGAACACTGAAGCTTTCTTT.

This clone was observed a few times. V gene TRBV6-5 combines with J gene TRBJ2-1; perhaps TRBD2 as D (5 bases). This CDR3 has 15 residues. Between the trimmed V and J ends, which lost 4 bases and 0 bases, there was a span of 10 bases. Germline V gene sequence: CDR1 MNHEY, CDR2 SVGAGI. This chain's CDR3 is CASSSSGYSYNEQFF. In DNA, the CDR3 is TGTGCCAGCAGTTCCTCGGGGTACTCCTACAATGAGCAGTTCTTC.

The J gene is TRBJ1-1, the V gene TRBV5-1; D gene uncertain. Germline loops: CDR1 SGHRS, CDR2 YFSETQ. This CDR3 comprises 14 residues. V shed 2 bases and J shed 0 bases, with 8 bases lying between them. DNA for the CDR3: TGCGCCAGCAGCTTAGTTACCTTGAACACTGAAGCTTTCTTT. Protein product: CASSLVTLNTEAFF.

This chain links TRBV2 with TRBJ1-1; D not resolved. The length of the CDR3 is 14 residues. V gave up 6 bases and J gave up 1 base, with 12 bases separating them. Germline CDR1 is SNHLY and CDR2 is FYNNEI. The CDR3 DNA reads as TGTGCCAGCAGGGAGGAGAGACAGAACACTGAAGCTTTCTTT. As protein: CASREERQNTEAFF.

The rearrangement joins TRBV18 to TRBJ2-7, with 9 bases that match TRBD1. The germline gives CDR1 KGHSH, CDR2 LQKENI. V dropped 5 bases and J dropped 3; count of bases not matched to a gene: 8. This CDR3 comprises 15 residues. The DNA for the CDR3 is TGTGCCAGCTCATCCGGGACAGGGACCTACTACGAGCAGTACTTC. Residues: CASSSGTGTYYEQYF.

This clone was recorded once. The V gene is TRBV28, the J gene TRBJ1-1; tentative D call: TRBD1 (6 bases). The CDR3 is made up of 15 amino acids. Germline lookup yields CDR1 MDHEN and CDR2 SYDVKM. Trimming stripped 5 bases from V and 0 bases from J, with 13 bases between. Written as DNA, the CDR3 is TGTGCCAGCAGTACTCAGGGGAAAGTGAACACTGAAGCTTTCTTT. Encoded protein: CASSTQGKVNTEAFF.

The gene calls are TRBV6-1 and TRBJ1-1; D possibly corresponds to TRBD1 (6 bases). Germline CDR1 MNHNS, CDR2 SASEGT. The CDR3 loop spans 13 amino acids. V was pared by 7 bases and J by 11 bases, with 20 bases between. Here the CDR3 reads CASITGQGSDAFF. In DNA form, the CDR3 reads TGTGCCAGCATTACAGGGCAGGGCTCGGACGCTTTCTTT.

CDR3 region: CASRGPERPQHF. CDR3 coding DNA: TGTGCCAGCAGAGGGCCAGAGCGGCCCCAGCATTTT. The chain carries TRBV28 and TRBJ1-5; D ambiguous. The CDR3 consists of 12 residues. V shed 6 bases and J shed 9 bases, with 12 bases lying between them. Germline-derived CDR1 and CDR2 are MDHEN and SYDVKM. Full variable domain (missing parts from reference TRBV28 and TRBJ1-5): DVKVTQSSRYLVKRTGEKVFLECVQDMDHENMFWYRQDPGLGLRLIYFSYDVKMKEKGDIPEGYSVSREKKERFSLILESASTNQTSMYLCASRGPERPQHFGDGTRLSIL.

This clone occurred once. CDR3 region: CASSPGLAFEQFF. CDR3 DNA: TGCGCCAGCAGCCCTGGACTAGCATTTGAGCAGTTCTTC. The rearrangement links TRBV4-3 to TRBJ2-1, with TRBD2 identical over 8 bases. In germline, CDR1 is LGHNA, CDR2 YSLEER. J gave up 9 bases and V 4 bases, and 5 bases lay outside the gene matches. The CDR3 sequence is 13 residues long.

The V call is TRBV7-2, the J call TRBJ1-5; D possibly corresponds to TRBD1 (5 bases). Germline CDR1 and CDR2: SGHTA and FQGNSA. This CDR3 contains 15 residues. V lost 5 bases and J lost 3, with 14 bases in between. In DNA, the CDR3 is TGTGCCAGCAGCCCCGCATGGGGGTCCAATCAGCCCCAGCATTTT. Translated, it gives CASSPAWGSNQPQHF.

V gene TRBV19 combines with J gene TRBJ1-5; the match to TRBD1 covers 10 bases. The germline gives CDR1 LNHDA, CDR2 SQIVND (reference sequence). V gave up 7 bases and J gave up 11 bases; unmatched junction bases: 11. This CDR3 region has 14 residues. The CDR3 sequence: CASNPGQGKQAQHF. The CDR3 DNA reads TGTGCCAGTAACCCGGGACAGGGGAAACAAGCCCAGCATTTT.

The chain combines TRBV28 with TRBJ2-5; TRBD1 matches at 12 bases. Germline V CDR1 and CDR2: MDHEN, SYDVKM. The CDR3 totals 14 residues. Trimming at V came to 8 bases and at J to 11 bases, leaving 12 bases not matched to a gene. CDR3 in DNA: TGTGCCAGCGGGACAGGGGGCGTTGCCAGGGAGCAGTACTTC. Amino acid sequence: CASGTGGVAREQYF.

The gene calls are TRBV28 and TRBJ2-3, with D hard to call. The V and J ends lost 8 bases and 8 bases respectively, with 11 bases between them. Germline V gene sequence: CDR1 MDHEN, CDR2 SYDVKM. This CDR3 spans 11 amino acids. DNA of the CDR3: TGTGCCAGCCGATGGGGATCTACGCAGTATTTT. Protein sequence: CASRWGSTQYF.

This clone was seen a single time. The chain links TRBV18 to TRBJ1-1, with 10 nucleotides matching TRBD1. Germline V lookup: CDR1 KGHSH, CDR2 LQKENI. This CDR3 contains 16 residues. Trimming took 3 bases from V and 6 from J; bases not matched to a gene: 10. Here the CDR3 reads CASSPPFGQGGPEAFF. The CDR3, as DNA: TGTGCCAGCTCACCTCCCTTCGGACAGGGGGGGCCTGAAGCTTTCTTT.

This clone was seen only a few times. CDR3 sequence (DNA): TGTGCCAGCAGTCGGAGACAGGGGGCGATGACTGAAGCTTTCTTT. It is translated as CASSRRQGAMTEAFF. The chain couples TRBV27 to TRBJ1-1; TRBD1 matches at 10 bases. Per the germline V gene, CDR1 is MNHEY and CDR2 is SMNVEV (reference sequence). The CDR3 sequence is 15 residues long. The V and J ends lost 5 bases and 5 bases, in that order; junction bases with no gene match: 8.

The V gene is TRBV7-3, the J gene TRBJ2-2; possible D gene TRBD1, 5 bases. The CDR3 contains 14 residues. V lost 5 bases, J lost 1 base, and 8 bases lay in between. The germline CDR1 and CDR2 sequences are SGHTA and FQGTGA. The CDR3 loop reads CASSPRGNTGELFF. The DNA of the CDR3 is TGTGCCAGCAGCCCAAGGGGGAACACCGGGGAGCTGTTTTTT.

The V gene is TRBV28, the J gene TRBJ1-5; tentative D call: TRBD1 (5 bases). Germline V gene lookup returns CDR1 MDHEN and CDR2 SYDVKM. There are 14 residues in the CDR3. V dropped 3 bases and J dropped 9 bases, with 15 bases sitting between them. CDR3 loop: CASSFGDGEMPQHF. The CDR3 nucleotides are TGTGCCAGCAGTTTTGGGGACGGCGAGATGCCCCAGCATTTT.

The rearrangement joins TRBV7-2 to TRBJ2-5; D is possibly TRBD2 (5 bases). This CDR3 region has 12 residues. V lost 0 bases and J lost 11, with 10 bases in between. Germline V CDR1 and CDR2: SGHTA, FQGNSA. CDR3 in amino acids: CASSLAVGEQYF. The CDR3 DNA reads as TGTGCCAGCAGCTTAGCGGTCGGGGAGCAGTACTTC.

V is TRBV28 and J is TRBJ1-5, with D perhaps TRBD1 (6 bases). Trimming took off 10 bases at V and 10 bases at J, with 26 bases between the two ends. CDR3 size: 15 residues. CDR1 is MDHEN, CDR2 SYDVKM, per germline. CDR3 coding DNA: TGTGCCACCTACCGGGACACGGGATTTAGGGTTCCCCAGCATTTT. It specifies CATYRDTGFRVPQHF.

This clone was counted a few times. The chain employs TRBV2 and TRBJ1-2; D uncertain. The CDR3 loop spans 11 amino acids. The V gene lost 4 bases and the J gene lost 4 bases, with 4 bases spanning the gap. Germline V gene sequence: CDR1 SNHLY, CDR2 FYNNEI. The CDR3 nucleotides read TGTGCCAGCAGTGCAGCCTATGGCTACACCTTC. Its protein is CASSAAYGYTF.

The chain carries TRBV10-2 and TRBJ1-3; D possibly corresponds to TRBD1 (6 bases). CDR1 and CDR2 from the germline V gene are WSHSY and SAAADI. The CDR3 covers 17 residues. The V gene lost 1 base and the J gene lost 2 bases, with 15 bases spanning the gap. As DNA, the CDR3 is TGCGCCAGCAGTGAGTTTTTGGGGGCAGTTACTGGAAACACCATATATTTT. Amino acids: CASSEFLGAVTGNTIYF.

Notes on this clone: The junction shows a germline mismatch at one end, possibly a read error. V usage is TRBV5-8 and J usage is TRBJ2-5; the D gene is possibly TRBD2 (6 bases). Germline-derived CDR1 and CDR2 are SGHTS and YDEGEE. The CDR3 is made up of 11 amino acids. The chain's CDR3 is CASSWGRPVDF. CDR3 nucleotide sequence: TGTGCCAGCAGTTGGGGGAGGCCGGTCGACTTC.

The chain uses TRBV18 and TRBJ2-1; TRBD1 might be the D (6 bases). The CDR3 sequence is 15 residues long. Looked up from germline, CDR1 is KGHSH and CDR2 is LQKENI. V was trimmed by 6 bases and J by 7 bases, leaving 19 bases between them. This CDR3 is CASSVGTRIMNEQFF. CDR3 bases: TGTGCCAGCTCTGTTGGGACACGGATTATGAATGAGCAGTTCTTC.

The chain is built from TRBV6-1 and TRBJ1-3, with D hard to call. Trimming cost V 1 base and J 0 bases, with 7 bases left between them. This CDR3 contains 15 residues. Germline CDR1 is MNHNS and CDR2 is SASEGT. The CDR3: CASSEGVHSGNTIYF. The CDR3 bases are TGTGCCAGCAGTGAAGGAGTCCACTCTGGAAACACCATATATTTT.